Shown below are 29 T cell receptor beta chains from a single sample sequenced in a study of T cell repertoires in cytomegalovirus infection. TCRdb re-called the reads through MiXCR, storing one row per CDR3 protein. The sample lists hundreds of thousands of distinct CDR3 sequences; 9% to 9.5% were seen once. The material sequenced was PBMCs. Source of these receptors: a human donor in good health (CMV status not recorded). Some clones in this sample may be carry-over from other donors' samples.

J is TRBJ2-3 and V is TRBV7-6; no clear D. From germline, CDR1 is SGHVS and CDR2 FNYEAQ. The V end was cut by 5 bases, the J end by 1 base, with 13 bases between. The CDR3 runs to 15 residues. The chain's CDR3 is CASSLDPIRTDTQYF. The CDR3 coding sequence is TGTGCCAGCAGCCTAGACCCGATCCGCACAGATACGCAGTATTTT.

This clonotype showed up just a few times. CDR3: CASSSPGRDEQFF. The CDR3 DNA sequence: TGTGCCAGCAGCTCACCCGGACGGGATGAGCAGTTCTTC. V gene TRBV7-9 combines with J gene TRBJ2-1, with D hard to call. Germline loops: CDR1 SEHNR, CDR2 FQNEAQ (reference sequence). The CDR3 consists of 13 residues. V dropped 4 bases and J dropped 8 bases, with 12 bases sitting between them.

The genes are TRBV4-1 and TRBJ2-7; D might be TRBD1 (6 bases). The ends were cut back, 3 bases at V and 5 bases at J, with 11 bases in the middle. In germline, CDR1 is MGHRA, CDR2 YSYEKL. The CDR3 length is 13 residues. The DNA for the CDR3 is TGCGCCAGCAGCCAGGGGACATGGAACGAGCAGTACTTC. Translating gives CASSQGTWNEQYF.

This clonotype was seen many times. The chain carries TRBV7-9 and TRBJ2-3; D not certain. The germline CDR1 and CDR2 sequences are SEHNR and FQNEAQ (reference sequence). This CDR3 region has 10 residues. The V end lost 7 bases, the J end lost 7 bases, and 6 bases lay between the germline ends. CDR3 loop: CASKGYTQYF. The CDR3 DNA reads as TGTGCCAGCAAGGGATATACGCAGTATTTT.

CDR3 sequence reads: CASSYGRMADEQYF. The CDR3 coding sequence is TGTGCCAGCAGTTACGGACGTATGGCGGACGAGCAGTACTTC. This chain connects TRBV6-5 to TRBJ2-7; D gene unclear. V was shortened by 2 bases and J by 5 bases, with 13 bases between the two germline ends. CDR3 length: 14 residues. The germline CDR1 and CDR2 sequences are MNHEY and SVGAGI.

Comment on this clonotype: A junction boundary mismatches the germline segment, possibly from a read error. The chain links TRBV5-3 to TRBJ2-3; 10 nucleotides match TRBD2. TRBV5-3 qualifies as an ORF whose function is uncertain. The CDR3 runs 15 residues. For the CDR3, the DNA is TGTGCCAGCAGCTTGTGGACTAGCGGCACAGATGCGCAGTATTTT. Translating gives CASSLWTSGTDAQYF.

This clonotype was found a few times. DNA of the CDR3: TGTGCCAGCAGCCTTAGGACTAGCGGGATTTACAATGAGCAGTTCTTC. This translates into CASSLRTSGIYNEQFF. The gene calls are TRBV5-6 and TRBJ2-1, with TRBD2 matching over 12 bases. With 4 bases clipped from V and 4 bases from J, the junction kept 6 bases outside the gene matches. Germline V CDR1 and CDR2: SGHDT, YYEEEE. This CDR3 has 16 amino acids.

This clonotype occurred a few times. CDR3 protein: CAIRGPGQGGHEQYF. CDR3 DNA: TGTGCCATCAGGGGACCGGGACAGGGGGGACACGAGCAGTACTTC. The rearrangement uses TRBV10-3 and TRBJ2-7, with TRBD1 identical over 11 bases. CDR3 size: 15 residues. With 6 bases clipped from V and 5 bases from J, the junction kept 9 bases outside the gene matches. Looked up from germline, CDR1 is ENHRY and CDR2 is SYGVKD.

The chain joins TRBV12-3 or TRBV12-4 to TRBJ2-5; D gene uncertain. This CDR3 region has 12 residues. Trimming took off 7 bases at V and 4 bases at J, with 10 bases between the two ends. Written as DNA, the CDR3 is TGTGCCAGCACTCTTGGTAGAGAGACCCAGTACTTC. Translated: CASTLGRETQYF.

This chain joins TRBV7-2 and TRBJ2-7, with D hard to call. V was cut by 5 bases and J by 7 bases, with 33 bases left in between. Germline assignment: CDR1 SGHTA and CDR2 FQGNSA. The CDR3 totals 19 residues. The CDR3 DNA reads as TGTACCAGCAGCCTAGTCCCAAGGCGGTTCCTGAGCTCCTACAATGAGCAGTACTTC. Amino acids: CTSSLVPRRFLSSYNEQYF.

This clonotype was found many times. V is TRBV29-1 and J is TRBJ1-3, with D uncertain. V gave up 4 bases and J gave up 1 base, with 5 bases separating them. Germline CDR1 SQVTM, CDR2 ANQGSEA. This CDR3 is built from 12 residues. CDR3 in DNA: TGCAGCGTTGTTCAGTCTGGAAACACCATATATTTT. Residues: CSVVQSGNTIYF. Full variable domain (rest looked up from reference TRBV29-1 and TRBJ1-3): SAVISQKPSRDICQRGTSLTIQCQVDSQVTMMFWYRQQPGQSLTLIATANQGSEATYESGFVIDKFPISRPNLTFSTLTVSNMSPEDSSIYLCSVVQSGNTIYFGEGSWLTVV.

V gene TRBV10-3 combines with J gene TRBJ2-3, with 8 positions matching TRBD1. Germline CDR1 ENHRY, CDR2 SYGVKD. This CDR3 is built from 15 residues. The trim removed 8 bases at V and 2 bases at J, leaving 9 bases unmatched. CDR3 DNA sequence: TGTGCCATCGAAGCAGGGACAGGTCTCACAGATACGCAGTATTTT. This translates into CAIEAGTGLTDTQYF.

In DNA form, the CDR3 reads TGCGCCAGCAGCCTTAGCGGGTACTCCTACGAGCAGTACTTC. Protein product: CASSLSGYSYEQYF. The chain employs TRBV4-3 and TRBJ2-7; TRBD2 matches 7 bases. Germline CDR1 LGHNA, CDR2 YSLEER. J gave up 0 bases and V 4 bases, and 3 bases lay outside the gene matches. This CDR3 has 14 amino acids.

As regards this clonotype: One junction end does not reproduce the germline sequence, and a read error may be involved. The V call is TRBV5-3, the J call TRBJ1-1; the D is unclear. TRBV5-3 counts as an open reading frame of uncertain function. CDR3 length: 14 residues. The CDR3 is CASSLRPLPTEAFF. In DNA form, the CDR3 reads TGTGCCAGCAGCTTGAGGCCCCTCCCCACTGAAGCTTTCTTT.

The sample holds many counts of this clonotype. The CDR3: CASGAQALTEAFF. The CDR3 DNA reads TGTGCCAGTGGGGCTCAGGCGCTGACTGAAGCTTTCTTT. The chain carries TRBV28 and TRBJ1-1; D possibly corresponds to TRBD1 (5 bases). Germline-derived CDR1 and CDR2 are MDHEN and SYDVKM. The CDR3 length is 13 residues. V was trimmed by 9 bases and J by 5 bases, leaving 16 bases between them.

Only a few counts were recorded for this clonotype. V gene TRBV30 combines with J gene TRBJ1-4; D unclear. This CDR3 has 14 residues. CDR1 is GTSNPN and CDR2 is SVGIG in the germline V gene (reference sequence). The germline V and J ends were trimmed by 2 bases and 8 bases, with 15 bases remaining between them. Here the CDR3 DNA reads TGTGCCTGGAGTCCACCCCACATGGGGGAAAAACTGTTTTTT. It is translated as CAWSPPHMGEKLFF.

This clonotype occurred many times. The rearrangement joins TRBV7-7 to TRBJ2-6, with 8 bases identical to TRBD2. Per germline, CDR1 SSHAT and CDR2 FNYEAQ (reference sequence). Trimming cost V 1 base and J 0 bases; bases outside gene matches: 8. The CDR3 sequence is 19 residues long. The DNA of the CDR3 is TGTGCCAGCAGCTTAGGAGAGCGAGCGGGGGTCTCTGGGGCCAACGTCCTGACTTTC. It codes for CASSLGERAGVSGANVLTF.

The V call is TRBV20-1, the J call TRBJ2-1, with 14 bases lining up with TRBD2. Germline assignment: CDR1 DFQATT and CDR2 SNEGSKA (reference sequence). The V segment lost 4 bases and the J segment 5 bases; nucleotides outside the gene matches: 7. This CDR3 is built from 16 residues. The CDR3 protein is CSATGLAGGWDNEQFF. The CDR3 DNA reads TGCAGTGCTACCGGACTAGCGGGAGGATGGGACAATGAGCAGTTCTTC.

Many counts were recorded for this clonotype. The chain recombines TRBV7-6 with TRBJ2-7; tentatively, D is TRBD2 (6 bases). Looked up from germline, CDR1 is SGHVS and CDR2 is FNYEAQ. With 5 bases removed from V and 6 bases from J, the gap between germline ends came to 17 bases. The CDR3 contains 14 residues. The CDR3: CASSTPGLPSEQYF. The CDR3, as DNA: TGTGCCAGCAGCACCCCGGGACTCCCCTCCGAGCAGTACTTC.

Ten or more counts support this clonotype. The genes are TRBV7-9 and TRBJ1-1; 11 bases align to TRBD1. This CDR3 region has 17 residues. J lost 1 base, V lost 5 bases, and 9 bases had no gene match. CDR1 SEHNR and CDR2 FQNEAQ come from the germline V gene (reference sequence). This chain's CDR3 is CASSPRGDRGSNTEAFF. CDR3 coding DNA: TGTGCCAGCAGCCCCCGGGGGGACAGGGGGTCGAACACTGAAGCTTTCTTT.

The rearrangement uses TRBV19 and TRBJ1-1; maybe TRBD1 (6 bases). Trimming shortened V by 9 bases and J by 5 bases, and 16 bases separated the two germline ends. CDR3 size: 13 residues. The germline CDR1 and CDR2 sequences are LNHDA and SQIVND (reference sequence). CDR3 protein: CASAWGGGTEAFF. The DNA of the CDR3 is TGTGCCAGCGCGTGGGGGGGCGGAACTGAAGCTTTCTTT.

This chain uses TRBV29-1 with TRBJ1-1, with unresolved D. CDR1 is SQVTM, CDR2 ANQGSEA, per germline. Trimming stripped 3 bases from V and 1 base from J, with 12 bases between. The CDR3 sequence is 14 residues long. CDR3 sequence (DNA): TGCAGCGTTGACCGACTTTGGGAGAACACTGAAGCTTTCTTT. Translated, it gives CSVDRLWENTEAFF.

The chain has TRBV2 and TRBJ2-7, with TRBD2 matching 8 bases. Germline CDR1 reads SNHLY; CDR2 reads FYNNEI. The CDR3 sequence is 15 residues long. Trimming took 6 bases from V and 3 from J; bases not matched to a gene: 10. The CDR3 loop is CASSAELAVRYEQYF. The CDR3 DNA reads TGTGCCAGCAGCGCCGAACTAGCGGTGCGCTACGAGCAGTACTTC.

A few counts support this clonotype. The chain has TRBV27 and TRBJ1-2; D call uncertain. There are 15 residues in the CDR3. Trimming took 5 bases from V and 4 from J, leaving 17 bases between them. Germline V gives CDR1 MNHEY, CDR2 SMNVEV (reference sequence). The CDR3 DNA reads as TGTGCCAGCAGTCCAGGAGTGGGTCGGGGCTATGGCTACACCTTC. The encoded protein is CASSPGVGRGYGYTF.

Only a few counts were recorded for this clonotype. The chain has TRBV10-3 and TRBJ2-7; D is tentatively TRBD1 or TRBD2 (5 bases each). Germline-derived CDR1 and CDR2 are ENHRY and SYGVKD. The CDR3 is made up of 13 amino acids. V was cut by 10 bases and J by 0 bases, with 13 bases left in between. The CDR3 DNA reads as TGTGCCAGTACGGGACGCCTCTCCTACGAGCAGTACTTC. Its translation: CASTGRLSYEQYF.

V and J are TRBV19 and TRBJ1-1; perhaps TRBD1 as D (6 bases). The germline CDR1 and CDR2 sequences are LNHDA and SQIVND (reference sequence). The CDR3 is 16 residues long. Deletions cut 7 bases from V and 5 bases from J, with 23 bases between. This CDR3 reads CASTQLGHQRMTEAFF. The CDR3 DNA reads TGTGCCAGTACTCAACTGGGACACCAAAGGATGACTGAAGCTTTCTTT.

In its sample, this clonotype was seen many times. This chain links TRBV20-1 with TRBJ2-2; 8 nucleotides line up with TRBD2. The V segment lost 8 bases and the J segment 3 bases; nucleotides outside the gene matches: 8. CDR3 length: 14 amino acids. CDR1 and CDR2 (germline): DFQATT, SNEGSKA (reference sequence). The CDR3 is CSTSRGGDTGELFF. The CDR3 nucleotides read TGCAGTACCTCCCGGGGGGGGGACACCGGGGAGCTGTTTTTT.

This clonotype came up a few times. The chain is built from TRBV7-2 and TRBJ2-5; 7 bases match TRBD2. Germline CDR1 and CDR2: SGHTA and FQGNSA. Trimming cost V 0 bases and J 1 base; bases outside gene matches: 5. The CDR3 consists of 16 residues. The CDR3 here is CASSLASGEVQETQYF. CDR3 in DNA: TGTGCCAGCAGCTTAGCCAGCGGGGAGGTCCAAGAGACCCAGTACTTC.

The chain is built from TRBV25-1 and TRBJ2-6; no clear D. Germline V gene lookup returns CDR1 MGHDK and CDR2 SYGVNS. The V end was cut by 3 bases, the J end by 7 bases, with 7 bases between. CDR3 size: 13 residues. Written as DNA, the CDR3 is TGTGCCAGCAGTGAGTGGGGAGCCAACGTCCTGACTTTC. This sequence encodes CASSEWGANVLTF.